The 4 T cell receptor beta chains reported below all come from one sample, sequenced in a study of OX40 agonist ivuxolimab in advanced cancers. Only in-frame clones appear in the TCRdb table, and some are missing; sequencing was by immunoSEQ multiplex PCR. The sample contains about 38,000 clones, around 82% of which appear only once. Sequenced here: CD4+ or CD8+ T cells sorted from blood, sampled in a trial of the OX40 agonist ivuxolimab. The receptors originated from an adult with an advanced solid tumor such as melanoma, head and neck, liver or kidney cancer.

The chain links TRBV2 to TRBJ2-7, with D perhaps given as TRBD1 or TRBD2 (5 bases each). Per germline, CDR1 SNHLY and CDR2 FYNNEI. The CDR3 sequence is 13 residues long. V gave up 6 bases and J gave up 6 bases, with 15 bases separating them. The CDR3 nucleotides are TGTGCCAGCAGCGTACGAGGGGATCTCGAGCAGTACTTC. It encodes CASSVRGDLEQYF.

The chain uses TRBV30 and TRBJ1-1, with D uncertain. This CDR3 comprises 12 residues. The V gene lost 2 bases and the J gene lost 6 bases, with 10 bases spanning the gap. The germline V gene encodes CDR1 GTSNPN and CDR2 SVGIG (reference sequence). CDR3: CAWSPDEPEAFF. The CDR3 region has the DNA TGTGCCTGGAGTCCCGACGAACCTGAAGCTTTCTTT.

The chain links TRBV7-2 to TRBJ2-7, with 8 nucleotides matching TRBD2. The CDR3 runs 15 residues. Germline CDR1 and CDR2: SGHTA and FQGNSA. V lost 7 bases, J lost 7 bases, and 15 bases stayed unmatched. Here the CDR3 DNA reads TGTGCCAGCACTGAAGGAGCGGGGGAGTATGGAGAGCAGTACTTC. Protein product: CASTEGAGEYGEQYF.

This chain links TRBV5-1 with TRBJ2-7; D not resolved. V shed 0 bases and J shed 2 bases, with 12 bases lying between them. Germline V gene lookup returns CDR1 SGHRS and CDR2 YFSETQ. This CDR3 spans 15 amino acids. DNA of the CDR3: TGCGCCAGCAGCTTGGGAGGCCCAAATCCCTACGAGCAGTACTTC. Translation gives CASSLGGPNPYEQYF.